Presented here are 28 T cell receptor beta chains from one specimen sequenced in a study of metastatic and nonmetastatic thyroid tumors. Patients had received no treatment of any kind before thyroid surgery. TCRdb re-called clones from the PCR reads using MiXCR. The table records roughly 33,000 clones, roughly 18% of them present only once. The sequenced sample consisted of blood. Every receptor here comes from a female donor with papillary thyroid cancer or a benign thyroid nodule (not recorded which). Some clones in this sample may be carry-over from other donors' samples.

This clone was found many times. V is TRBV5-6 and J is TRBJ2-3, with D perhaps TRBD1 or TRBD2 (6 bases each). The CDR3 length is 15 residues. Looked up from germline, CDR1 is SGHDT and CDR2 is YYEEEE. V was cut by 0 bases and J by 1 base, with 9 bases left in between. The CDR3 loop reads CASSLGGAGTDTQYF. CDR3 nucleotide sequence: TGTGCCAGCAGCTTGGGGGGGGCGGGCACAGATACGCAGTATTTT. The full variable domain, with the rest looked up from reference TRBV5-6 and TRBJ2-3, is DAGVTQSPTHLIKTRGQQVTLRCSPKSGHDTVSWYQQALGQGPQFIFQYYEEEERQRGNFPDRFSGHQFPNYSSELNVNALLLGDSALYLCASSLGGAGTDTQYFGPGTRLTVL.

As concerns this clone: A read error may explain this, as a much larger clone is one base away. This is likely a read error, given that the CDR3 carries no conserved phenylalanine or tryptophan at its end. The gene calls are TRBV7-9 and TRBJ2-1; possible D gene TRBD2, 6 bases. Per the germline V gene, CDR1 is SEHNR and CDR2 is FQNEAQ (reference sequence). This CDR3 spans 13 amino acids. The CDR3 coding sequence is TGTGCCAGCAACTTAGTCGGCGGGGACGGGCAGTTCCTC. It codes for CASNLVGGDGQFL.

Turning to this clone: A single base separates this from a much larger clone, so it may be a read error. The same CDR3 also results from other DNA sequences found in this sample. This chain joins TRBV3-1 and TRBJ2-6; D may match TRBD1 or TRBD2 (5 bases each). Trimming cost V 4 bases and J 1 base, with 8 bases left between them. Germline CDR1 and CDR2: LGHDT and YNNKEL (reference sequence). The CDR3 is 15 amino acids. In DNA, the CDR3 is TGTGCCAGCAGCCGTGGGACGTCTGGGGCCAACGTCCTGACTTTC. It is translated as CASSRGTSGANVLTF.

Ten or more counts support this clone. This chain connects TRBV2 to TRBJ1-4; weak D call: TRBD1 (6 bases). Looked up from germline, CDR1 is SNHLY and CDR2 is FYNNEI. V was trimmed by 3 bases and J by 7 bases, leaving 15 bases between them. The CDR3 runs 15 residues. DNA for the CDR3: TGTGCCAGCAGTGAGTCGCGGGGGCGCCTTGAAAAACTGTTTTTT. This translates into CASSESRGRLEKLFF.

This clone was observed many times. The J gene is TRBJ2-7, the V gene TRBV20-1; 14 bases agree with TRBD2. After removal of 3 bases from V and 6 bases from J, the junction contained 4 bases not matched to a gene. Germline V gives CDR1 DFQATT, CDR2 SNEGSKA (reference sequence). The CDR3 extends over 14 amino acids. CDR3 loop: CSARGLAGAGEQYF. The CDR3 nucleotides read TGCAGTGCTAGGGGACTAGCGGGAGCGGGCGAGCAGTACTTC.

By share, this clone counts as medium-sized. The J gene is TRBJ1-2, the V gene TRBV7-2; weak D call: TRBD1 (5 bases). Trimming took off 5 bases at V and 2 bases at J, with 9 bases between the two ends. The germline V gene encodes CDR1 SGHTA and CDR2 FQGNSA. This CDR3 has 13 residues. The CDR3 DNA reads as TGTGCCAGCAGCCCCGACAGAAACTATGGCTACACCTTC. Amino acids: CASSPDRNYGYTF.

This clone showed up many times. The CDR3 reads CASSENRGPSPTDTQYF. The CDR3 DNA follows: TGTGCCAGCAGTGAGAACAGGGGGCCTTCCCCCACAGATACGCAGTATTTT. The rearrangement links TRBV6-4 to TRBJ2-3, with 9 nucleotides matching TRBD1. Germline CDR1 MRHNA, CDR2 SNTAGT. The CDR3 length is 17 residues. J gave up 2 bases and V 3 bases, and 9 bases lay outside the gene matches.

Many counts were recorded for this clone. The V and J genes are TRBV5-1 and TRBJ1-2; maybe TRBD1 (6 bases). This CDR3 spans 15 amino acids. V was pared by 7 bases and J by 7 bases, with 23 bases between. Germline V gene data show CDR1 as SGHRS and CDR2 as YFSETQ. CDR3 sequence reads: CASRDEDGGQFGYTF. The CDR3, as DNA: TGCGCCAGCCGGGATGAAGATGGGGGCCAGTTTGGCTACACCTTC.

This clone was counted at least ten times. The chain has TRBV12-3 or TRBV12-4 and TRBJ2-7; 10 bases line up with TRBD2. V lost 8 bases and J lost 5; bases outside the gene matches: 6. This CDR3 has 13 residues. CDR3 loop: CASHLAGADEQYF. In DNA form, the CDR3 reads TGTGCCAGCCACCTAGCGGGAGCTGACGAGCAGTACTTC.

This clone showed up many times. The V gene is TRBV2, the J gene TRBJ2-1; TRBD2 matches at 12 bases. J lost 5 bases, V lost 8 bases, and 4 bases had no gene match. The CDR3 totals 14 residues. Germline values: CDR1 SNHLY, CDR2 FYNNEI. The CDR3 region is CASHWTSGNNEQFF. The CDR3 bases are TGTGCCAGCCATTGGACTAGCGGGAACAATGAGCAGTTCTTC.

This clone was seen a handful of times. This chain uses TRBV6-2 or TRBV6-3 with TRBJ2-7, with D maybe TRBD2 (6 bases). Trimming took 6 bases from V and 5 from J, leaving 29 bases between them. Germline loops: CDR1 MNHEY, CDR2 SVGEGT. The CDR3 consists of 18 residues. The CDR3 here is CASSYRRGSGMLVHEQYF. DNA for the CDR3: TGTGCCAGCAGCTACCGGCGGGGATCGGGTATGTTAGTCCACGAGCAGTACTTC.

For this clone: This sequence may be a read error, since a much larger clone differs from it by one base. This chain links TRBV19 with TRBJ2-1; 11 bases line up with TRBD1. Germline V gene data show CDR1 as LNHDA and CDR2 as SQIVND (reference sequence). The CDR3 has 17 residues. This chain's CDR3 is CASGIDGTGGLRNEQFF. The CDR3 DNA is TGTGCCAGTGGTATAGACGGGACAGGGGGTTTGCGGAATGAGCAGTTCTTC. Using reference TRBV19 and TRBJ2-1 for the parts outside the CDR3, the full variable domain is DGGITQSPKYLFRKEGQNVTLSCEQNLNHDAMYWYRQDPGQGLRLIYYSQIVNDFQKGDIAEGYSVSREKKESFPLTVTSAQKNPTAFYLCASGIDGTGGLRNEQFFGPGTRLTVL.

This clone showed up many times. The chain joins TRBV18 to TRBJ2-4, with D possibly TRBD1 on 6 matching bases. This CDR3 has 14 amino acids. The V and J ends lost 2 bases and 3 bases respectively, with 8 bases between them. Germline V CDR1 and CDR2: KGHSH, LQKENI. The CDR3 loop is CASSPGGDKNIQYF. The CDR3 nucleotides are TGTGCCAGCTCACCAGGGGGCGACAAAAACATTCAGTACTTC. Using reference TRBV18 and TRBJ2-4 for the parts outside the CDR3, the full variable domain is NAGVMQNPRHLVRRRGQEARLRCSPMKGHSHVYWYRQLPEEGLKFMVYLQKENIIDESGMPKERFSAEFPKEGPSILRIQQVVRGDSAAYFCASSPGGDKNIQYFGAGTRLSVL.

This clone was picked up many times. The rearrangement uses TRBV28 and TRBJ1-5; tentatively, D is TRBD1 (5 bases). This CDR3 spans 14 amino acids. Germline CDR1 is MDHEN and CDR2 is SYDVKM. Trimming removed 7 bases from V and 0 bases from J, with 10 bases in between. CDR3 coding DNA: TGTGCCAGCACGCGTGACAGTAGCAATCAGCCCCAGCATTTT. Translating gives CASTRDSSNQPQHF.

This clone has at least ten counts. The chain is built from TRBV28 and TRBJ1-3; 10 bases fit TRBD1. Germline CDR1 is MDHEN and CDR2 is SYDVKM. CDR3 size: 19 residues. J lost 1 base, V lost 6 bases, and 15 bases had no gene match. Written as DNA, the CDR3 is TGTGCCAGCAGGTCCCCTTCCCCGGGACAGGGGTTTTCTGGAAACACCATATATTTT. This codes for CASRSPSPGQGFSGNTIYF.

V is TRBV29-1 and J is TRBJ1-2; D gene unclear. This CDR3 spans 14 amino acids. The ends were cut back, 6 bases at V and 5 bases at J, with 19 bases in the middle. From germline, CDR1 is SQVTM and CDR2 ANQGSEA. CDR3 region: CSVGSGRTSYGYTF. The CDR3 nucleotides read TGCAGCGTAGGATCCGGACGGACCTCTTATGGCTACACCTTC.

The table lists this clone with many counts. This chain connects TRBV7-2 to TRBJ2-3; a weak D match, TRBD2 (6 bases). V shed 1 base and J shed 12 bases, with 14 bases lying between them. Germline CDR1 is SGHTA and CDR2 is FQGNSA. The CDR3 sequence is 13 residues long. In DNA form, the CDR3 reads TGTGCCAGCAGCTTAGGTTGGGGGGAGTTACAGTATTTT. Encoded protein: CASSLGWGELQYF.

This clone was seen at least ten times. CDR3 nucleotides: TGTGCCAGCAGCCCCCTTGATAGTAGCGGGAGGGCCGCGAGGTCCCAAGAGACCCAGTACTTC. It translates to CASSPLDSSGRAARSQETQYF. This chain links TRBV7-3 with TRBJ2-5, with 11 bases that match TRBD2. V trimming: 5 bases; J trimming: 1 base; junction bases outside the gene matches: 21. The germline V gene encodes CDR1 SGHTA and CDR2 FQGTGA. CDR3 size: 21 residues. The full variable domain, rest sourced from reference TRBV7-3 and TRBJ2-5, is GAGVSQTPSNKVTEKGKYVELRCDPISGHTALYWYRQSLGQGPEFLIYFQGTGAADDSGLPNDRFFAVRPEGSVSTLKIQRTERGDSAVYLCASSPLDSSGRAARSQETQYFGPGTRLLVL.

The chain joins TRBV20-1 to TRBJ1-2; D is uncertain. The V end was cut by 5 bases, the J end by 8 bases, with 21 bases between. This CDR3 is built from 14 residues. The V gene's germline CDR1 is DFQATT and CDR2 SNEGSKA (reference sequence). CDR3 bases: TGCAGTGCTGGACCCAGACACTACCCACTCGGCTACACCTTC. This codes for CSAGPRHYPLGYTF.

This clone was seen many times. The same CDR3 can be traced to other DNA sequences in this sample. The chain recombines TRBV5-1 with TRBJ1-1; TRBD1 might be the D (5 bases). Germline CDR1 SGHRS, CDR2 YFSETQ. Trimming stripped 5 bases from V and 6 bases from J, with 20 bases between. This CDR3 region has 15 residues. CDR3 DNA: TGCGCCAGCAGGCGATTAACCGGGACTGATTCTGAAGCTTTCTTT. This encodes CASRRLTGTDSEAFF.

This clone is deemed medium-sized. The V call is TRBV11-2, the J call TRBJ2-7; 11 bases are shared with TRBD2. This CDR3 region has 16 residues. Germline loops: CDR1 SGHAT, CDR2 FQNNGV. With 5 bases clipped from V and 2 bases from J, the junction kept 8 bases outside the gene matches. CDR3 coding DNA: TGTGCCAGCAGCCTTACACTTAGCGGGAGGGCCTACGAGCAGTACTTC. Translating it yields CASSLTLSGRAYEQYF.

This clone was seen ten or more times. The rearrangement joins TRBV20-1 to TRBJ1-2; 10 nucleotides line up with TRBD1. This CDR3 has 17 amino acids. Germline assignment: CDR1 DFQATT and CDR2 SNEGSKA (reference sequence). V shed 0 bases, J shed 2 bases, and the junction held 9 bases outside the gene matches. CDR3 sequence: CSAREGDRGERNYGYTF. The DNA of the CDR3 is TGCAGTGCTAGAGAGGGGGACAGGGGTGAGAGGAACTATGGCTACACCTTC.

There are many counts of this clone. V and J are TRBV20-1 and TRBJ2-1; D not certain. Germline CDR1 DFQATT, CDR2 SNEGSKA (reference sequence). The V and J ends lost 3 bases and 5 bases respectively, with 17 bases between them. The CDR3 extends over 15 amino acids. The CDR3 protein is CSASNLIRSHNEQFF. The CDR3 region has the DNA TGCAGTGCTAGTAATCTGATCAGAAGCCACAATGAGCAGTTCTTC.

This clone was seen ten or more times. The J gene is TRBJ2-1, the V gene TRBV11-2, with D unresolved. The V end was cut by 2 bases, the J end by 5 bases, with 4 bases between. The germline CDR1 and CDR2 sequences are SGHAT and FQNNGV. The CDR3 totals 12 residues. The CDR3 sequence is CASSLKNNEQFF. The CDR3 DNA follows: TGTGCCAGCAGCTTAAAGAACAATGAGCAGTTCTTC. The variable domain in full, with the rest retrieved from reference TRBV11-2 and TRBJ2-1, is EAGVAQSPRYKIIEKRQSVAFWCNPISGHATLYWYQQILGQGPKLLIQFQNNGVVDDSQLPKDRFSAERLKGVDSTLKIQPAKLEDSAVYLCASSLKNNEQFFGPGTRLTVL.

This clone was picked up many times. Germline and junction disagree at one end, which may indicate a read error. Other DNA sequences in this sample translate to the same CDR3. The genes are TRBV11-2 and TRBJ2-2, with D perhaps given as TRBD1 or TRBD2 (5 bases each). Germline CDR1 and CDR2: SGHAT and FQNNGV. The length of the CDR3 is 14 residues. CDR3: CASSPDRHTGELFF. The CDR3, as DNA: TGTGCCAGCAGCCCCGACAGACACACCGGGGAGCTATTTTTT.

This clone has at least ten counts. The gene calls are TRBV7-2 and TRBJ2-5; TRBD2 agrees at 8 bases. The CDR3 consists of 16 residues. The germline gives CDR1 SGHTA, CDR2 FQGNSA. After removal of 1 base from V and 4 bases from J, the junction contained 8 bases not matched to a gene. The CDR3 loop is CASSLGAGTRGETQYF. CDR3 bases: TGTGCCAGCAGCTTAGGGGCAGGGACTAGGGGAGAGACCCAGTACTTC.

This clone has ten or more counts. CDR3 DNA sequence: TGTGCCTGGAGCGGGGACACCACGAACACCGGGGAGCTGTTTTTT. It translates to CAWSGDTTNTGELFF. This rearrangement joins TRBV30 to TRBJ2-2, with D perhaps matching TRBD1 (6 bases). Germline V gene data show CDR1 as GTSNPN and CDR2 as SVGIG (reference sequence). Between the trimmed V and J ends, which lost 3 bases and 0 bases, there was a span of 11 bases. There are 15 residues in the CDR3.

This clone was seen repeatedly, ten times or more. The rearrangement uses TRBV18 and TRBJ1-1; D may be TRBD1 (6 bases). Germline CDR1 is KGHSH and CDR2 is LQKENI. The V and J ends lost 3 bases and 0 bases respectively, with 14 bases between them. This CDR3 is 16 amino acids long. The CDR3 loop is CASSPRDGGVNTEAFF. The CDR3 coding sequence is TGTGCCAGCTCACCCCGAGACGGGGGCGTGAACACTGAAGCTTTCTTT. Looking up the rest from reference TRBV18 and TRBJ1-1 gives the full variable domain: NAGVMQNPRHLVRRRGQEARLRCSPMKGHSHVYWYRQLPEEGLKFMVYLQKENIIDESGMPKERFSAEFPKEGPSILRIQQVVRGDSAAYFCASSPRDGGVNTEAFFGQGTRLTVV.